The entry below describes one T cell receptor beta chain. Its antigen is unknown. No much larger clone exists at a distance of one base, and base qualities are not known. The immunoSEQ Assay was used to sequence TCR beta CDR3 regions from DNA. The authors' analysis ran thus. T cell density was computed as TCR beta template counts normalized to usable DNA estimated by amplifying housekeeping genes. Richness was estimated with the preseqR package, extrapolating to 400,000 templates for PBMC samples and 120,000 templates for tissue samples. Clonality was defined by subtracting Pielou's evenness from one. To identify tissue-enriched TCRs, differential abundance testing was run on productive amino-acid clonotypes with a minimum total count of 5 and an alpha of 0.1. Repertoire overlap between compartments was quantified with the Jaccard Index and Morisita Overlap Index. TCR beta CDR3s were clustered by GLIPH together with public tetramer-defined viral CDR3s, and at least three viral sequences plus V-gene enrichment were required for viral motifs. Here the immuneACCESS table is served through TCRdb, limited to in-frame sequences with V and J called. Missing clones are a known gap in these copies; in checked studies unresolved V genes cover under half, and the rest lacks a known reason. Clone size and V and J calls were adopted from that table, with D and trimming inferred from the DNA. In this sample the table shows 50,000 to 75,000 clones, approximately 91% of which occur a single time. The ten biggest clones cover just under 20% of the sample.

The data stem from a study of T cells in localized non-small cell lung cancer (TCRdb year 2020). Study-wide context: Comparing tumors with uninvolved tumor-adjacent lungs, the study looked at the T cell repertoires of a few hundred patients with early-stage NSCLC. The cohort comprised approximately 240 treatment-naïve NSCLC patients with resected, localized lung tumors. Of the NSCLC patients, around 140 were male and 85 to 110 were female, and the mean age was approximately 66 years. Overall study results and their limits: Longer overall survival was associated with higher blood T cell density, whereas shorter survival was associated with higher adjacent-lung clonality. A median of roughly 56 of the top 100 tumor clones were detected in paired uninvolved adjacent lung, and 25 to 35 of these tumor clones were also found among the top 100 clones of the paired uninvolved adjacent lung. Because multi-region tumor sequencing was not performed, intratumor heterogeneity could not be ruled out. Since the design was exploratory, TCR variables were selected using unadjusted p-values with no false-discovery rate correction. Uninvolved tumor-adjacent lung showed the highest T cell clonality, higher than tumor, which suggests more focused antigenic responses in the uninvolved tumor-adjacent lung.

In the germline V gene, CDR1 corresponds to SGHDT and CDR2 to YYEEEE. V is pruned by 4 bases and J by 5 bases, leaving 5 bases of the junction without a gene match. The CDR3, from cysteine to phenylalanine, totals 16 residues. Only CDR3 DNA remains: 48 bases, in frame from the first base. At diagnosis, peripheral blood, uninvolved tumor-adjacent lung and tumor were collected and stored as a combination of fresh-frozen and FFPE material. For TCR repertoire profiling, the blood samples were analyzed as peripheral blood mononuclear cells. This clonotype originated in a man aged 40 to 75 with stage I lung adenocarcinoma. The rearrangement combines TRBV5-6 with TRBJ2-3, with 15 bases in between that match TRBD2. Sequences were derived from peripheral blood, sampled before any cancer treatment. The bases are TGTGCCAGCAGCCGGACTAGCGGGAGGGCTAGAGATACGCAGTATTTT. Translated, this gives CASSRTSGRARDTQYF. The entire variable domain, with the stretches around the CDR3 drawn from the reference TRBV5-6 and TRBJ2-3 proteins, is DAGVTQSPTHLIKTRGQQVTLRCSPKSGHDTVSWYQQALGQGPQFIFQYYEEEERQRGNFPDRFSGHQFPNYSSELNVNALLLGDSALYLCASSRTSGRARDTQYFGPGTRLTVL.